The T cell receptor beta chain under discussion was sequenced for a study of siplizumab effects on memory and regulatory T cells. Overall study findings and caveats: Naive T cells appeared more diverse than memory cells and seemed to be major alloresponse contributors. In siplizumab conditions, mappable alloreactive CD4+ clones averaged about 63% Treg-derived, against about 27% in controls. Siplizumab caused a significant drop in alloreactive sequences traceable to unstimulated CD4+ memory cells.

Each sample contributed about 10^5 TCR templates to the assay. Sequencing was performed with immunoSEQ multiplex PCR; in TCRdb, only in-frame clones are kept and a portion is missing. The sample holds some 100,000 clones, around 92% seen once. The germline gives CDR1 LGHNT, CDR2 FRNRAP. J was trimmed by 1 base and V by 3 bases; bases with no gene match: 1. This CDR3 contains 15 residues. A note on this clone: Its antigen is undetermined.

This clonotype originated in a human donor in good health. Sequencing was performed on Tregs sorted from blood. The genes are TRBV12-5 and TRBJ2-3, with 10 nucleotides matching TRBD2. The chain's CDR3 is CASGLGTSGTDTQYF. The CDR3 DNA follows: TGTGCTAGTGGTTTAGGGACTAGCGGCACAGATACGCAGTATTTT. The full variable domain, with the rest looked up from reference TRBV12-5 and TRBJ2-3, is DARVTQTPRHKVTEMGQEVTMRCQPILGHNTVFWYRQTMMQGLELLAYFRNRAPLDDSGMPKDRFSAEMPDATLATLKIQPSEPRDSAVYFCASGLGTSGTDTQYFGPGTRLTVL.